This T cell receptor beta chain is from a study of OX40 agonist ivuxolimab in advanced cancers. General study results and limits: There were, on average, more expanded clones in CD8+ T cells than in CD4+.

There are 15 residues in the CDR3. Germline lookup yields CDR1 PRHDT and CDR2 FYEKMQ (reference sequence). Trimming stripped 5 bases from V and 4 bases from J, with 18 bases between. TCRdb's copy holds only in-frame clones and misses some; the assay was immunoSEQ multiplex PCR. Among about 54,000 clones, roughly 90% were seen once, and the ten largest hold 7.5% to 9.5%. To note about this clone: The antigen is not known.

J is TRBJ2-7 and V is TRBV13; tentative D call: TRBD2 (5 bases). The material was CD4+ or CD8+ T cells sorted from blood, obtained in a trial of the OX40 agonist ivuxolimab. This receptor was taken from an adult with an advanced solid tumor such as melanoma, head and neck, liver or kidney cancer. The CDR3 reads CASSPLRASPYEQYF. The DNA for the CDR3 is TGTGCCAGCAGCCCTCTCCGGGCTAGCCCTTACGAGCAGTACTTC.